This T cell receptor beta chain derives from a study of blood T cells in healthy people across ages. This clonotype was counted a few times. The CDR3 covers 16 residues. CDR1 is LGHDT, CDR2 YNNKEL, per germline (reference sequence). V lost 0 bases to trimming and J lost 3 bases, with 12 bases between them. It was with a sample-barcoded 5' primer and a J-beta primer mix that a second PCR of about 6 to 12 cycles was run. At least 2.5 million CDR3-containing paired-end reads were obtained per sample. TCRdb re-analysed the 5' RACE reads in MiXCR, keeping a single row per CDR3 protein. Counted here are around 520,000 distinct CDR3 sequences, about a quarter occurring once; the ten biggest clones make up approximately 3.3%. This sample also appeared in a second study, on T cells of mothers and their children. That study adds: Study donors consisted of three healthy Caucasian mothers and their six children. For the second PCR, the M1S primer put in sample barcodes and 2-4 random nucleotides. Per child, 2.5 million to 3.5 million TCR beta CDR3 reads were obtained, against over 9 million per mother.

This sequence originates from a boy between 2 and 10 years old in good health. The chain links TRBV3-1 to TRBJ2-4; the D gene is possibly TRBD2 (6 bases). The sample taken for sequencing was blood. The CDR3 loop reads CASSQDPTGVKNIQYF. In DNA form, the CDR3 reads TGTGCCAGCAGCCAAGATCCGACGGGGGTCAAAAACATTCAGTACTTC.